The 8 T cell receptor beta chains given below trace back to one sample, sequenced in a study of blood T cell repertoires in COVID-19 (dated by TCRdb to the early 2020s). Library method: the immunoSEQ multiplex PCR assay. This immuneACCESS table, as held by TCRdb, lists in-frame sequences with V and J called but not all clones. Of the missing ones, under half trace to an unresolved V gene in checked studies; the others have no known cause. This sample is represented by around 250,000 clones; roughly nine tenths of them were singletons. 0.95% to 1.5% of the sample goes to the ten largest clones. Sequencing was done on a sample of PBMCs or T cells enriched from blood (not recorded which). These receptors were collected from a human donor in a cohort exposed to, infected with or recovered from COVID-19 (not recorded which). The donor label of this sample is uncertain.

The chain has TRBV6-5 and TRBJ1-2; weak D call: TRBD1 (5 bases). The germline V gene encodes CDR1 MNHEY and CDR2 SVGAGI. The CDR3 loop spans 12 amino acids. With 2 bases removed from V and 8 bases from J, the gap between germline ends came to 9 bases. The CDR3 loop reads CASSYAGSGYTF. In DNA form, the CDR3 reads TGTGCCAGCAGTTACGCAGGGTCCGGCTACACCTTC.

The chain recombines TRBV18 with TRBJ2-7; D gene uncertain. Germline V lookup: CDR1 KGHSH, CDR2 LQKENI. The CDR3 totals 11 residues. V was pared by 6 bases and J by 4 bases, with 7 bases between. The CDR3 DNA is TGTGCCAGCTCCCGAGGTTACGAGCAGTACTTC. This encodes CASSRGYEQYF.

The V gene is TRBV25-1, the J gene TRBJ1-3; D remains ambiguous. From germline, CDR1 is MGHDK and CDR2 SYGVNS. The V and J ends lost 5 bases and 9 bases respectively, with 20 bases between them. CDR3 length: 15 residues. The CDR3 spells CASSPLSYSMGTIYF. CDR3 coding DNA: TGTGCCAGCAGTCCACTATCTTACTCAATGGGCACCATATATTTT.

The chain combines TRBV25-1 with TRBJ1-5, with a possible D match to TRBD1 (5 bases). Germline CDR1 reads MGHDK; CDR2 reads SYGVNS. Between the trimmed V and J ends, which lost 4 bases and 3 bases, there was a span of 13 bases. The CDR3 spans 15 residues. The CDR3 loop reads CASSVSGGVNQPQHF. The CDR3 region has the DNA TGTGCCAGCAGTGTCAGCGGGGGGGTCAATCAGCCCCAGCATTTT. The whole variable domain, filled in from reference TRBV25-1 and TRBJ1-5, reads EADIYQTPRYLVIGTGKKITLECSQTMGHDKMYWYQQDPGMELHLIHYSYGVNSTEKGDLSSESTVSRIRTEHFPLTLESARPSHTSQYLCASSVSGGVNQPQHFGDGTRLSIL.

The chain joins TRBV10-3 to TRBJ1-6, with 8 bases matching TRBD1. After removal of 8 bases from V and 7 bases from J, the junction contained 7 bases not matched to a gene. Germline lookup yields CDR1 ENHRY and CDR2 SYGVKD. This CDR3 has 14 amino acids. The CDR3 reads CAIYPGQGNSPLHF. For the CDR3, the DNA is TGTGCCATCTATCCCGGACAGGGCAATTCACCCCTCCACTTT.

The chain carries TRBV19 and TRBJ1-4; 8 bases match TRBD1. Germline CDR1 and CDR2: LNHDA and SQIVND (reference sequence). Trimming took 4 bases from V and 7 from J; bases not matched to a gene: 5. The CDR3 is made up of 14 amino acids. CDR3 nucleotide sequence: TGTGCCAGTAGTACCCGGACAGGGATTGAAAAACTGTTTTTT. Protein: CASSTRTGIEKLFF.

The rearrangement links TRBV3-1 (or the pseudogene TRBV3-2) to TRBJ2-3, with D tentatively TRBD2 (5 bases). Trimming shortened V by 0 bases and J by 4 bases, and 11 bases separated the two germline ends. This CDR3 comprises 15 residues. CDR1 and CDR2 (germline): LGHDT, YNNKEL (reference sequence). CDR3 bases: TGTGCCAGCAGCCAAGAGAAGCGGTGGTCAGATACGCAGTATTTT. This gives the protein CASSQEKRWSDTQYF.

This chain joins TRBV6-5 and TRBJ1-1; D not certain. The V and J ends lost 1 base and 6 bases respectively, with 12 bases between them. In germline, CDR1 is MNHEY, CDR2 SVGAGI. The length of the CDR3 is 14 residues. CDR3 residues: CASSYFGMESEAFF. DNA of the CDR3: TGTGCCAGCAGTTACTTCGGGATGGAATCTGAAGCTTTCTTT.